These 20 T cell receptor beta chains originate from one sample sequenced in a study of blood T cell repertoires in COVID-19. Profiled with immunoSEQ multiplex PCR; TCRdb holds only in-frame clones, not every one. The table records 200,000 to 250,000 clones, around 80% of them present only once. The specimen was peripheral blood. The source is a man between 45 and 60 years old with active or convalescent COVID-19.

The V call is TRBV5-1, the J call TRBJ1-1; 7 bases map to TRBD1. CDR1 SGHRS and CDR2 YFSETQ come from the germline V gene. This CDR3 spans 16 amino acids. The V and J ends lost 0 bases and 0 bases, in that order; junction bases with no gene match: 5. CDR3 sequence reads: CASSLGGTAMNTEAFF. Here the CDR3 DNA reads TGCGCCAGCAGCTTGGGGGGGACAGCCATGAACACTGAAGCTTTCTTT.

This chain connects TRBV6-5 to TRBJ1-1; weak D call: TRBD1 (5 bases). Trimming cost V 7 bases and J 3 bases, with 15 bases left between them. Per the germline V gene, CDR1 is MNHEY and CDR2 is SVGAGI. This CDR3 comprises 14 residues. CDR3 in amino acids: CASTRDRWDTEAFF. The CDR3 DNA reads TGTGCCAGCACTAGAGACAGATGGGACACTGAAGCTTTCTTT.

The chain's CDR3 is CASSLRVAGEDEQFF. The CDR3, as DNA: TGCGCCAGCAGCTTGAGGGTAGCGGGAGAAGACGAGCAGTTCTTC. The chain carries TRBV5-1 and TRBJ2-1, with TRBD2 matching 9 bases. The junction had 9 bases not matched to a gene; V was cut back by 1 base and J by 10 bases. This CDR3 region has 15 residues. Germline loops: CDR1 SGHRS, CDR2 YFSETQ.

The chain carries TRBV19 and TRBJ2-3, with D maybe TRBD2 (5 bases). The CDR3 sequence is 14 residues long. Germline assignment: CDR1 LNHDA and CDR2 SQIVND (reference sequence). V was shortened by 5 bases and J by 4 bases, with 13 bases between the two germline ends. In DNA, the CDR3 is TGTGCCAGTAGTCTACTAGGACTTTCAGATACGCAGTATTTT. Its translation: CASSLLGLSDTQYF.

The genes are TRBV28 and TRBJ1-1; D is perhaps TRBD1 (6 bases). V dropped 2 bases and J dropped 6 bases, with 31 bases sitting between them. The CDR3 covers 20 residues. Germline CDR1 MDHEN, CDR2 SYDVKM. CDR3 protein: CASSLVSWGRMGFVLSEAFF. The DNA for the CDR3 is TGTGCCAGCAGTTTAGTGAGCTGGGGGCGAATGGGGTTTGTGTTATCTGAAGCTTTCTTT.

The chain couples TRBV6-1 to TRBJ2-7; the D gene is possibly TRBD2 (5 bases). Trimming pared 2 bases from V and 2 bases from J, leaving 13 bases between. This CDR3 is 15 amino acids long. The germline V gene has CDR1 MNHNS and CDR2 SASEGT. The CDR3 reads CASSEQRSPTYEQYF. The CDR3 nucleotides are TGTGCCAGCAGTGAACAGCGGAGCCCGACCTACGAGCAGTACTTC.

With respect to this clone: Other DNA variants within this sample encode the same CDR3. DNA for the CDR3: TGTGCCAGCAGCCGACAGATTCAAGAGACCCAGTACTTC. It specifies CASSRQIQETQYF. The rearrangement links TRBV7-2 to TRBJ2-5; maybe TRBD1 (5 bases). V shed 5 bases and J shed 2 bases, with 9 bases lying between them. Germline V gene lookup returns CDR1 SGHTA and CDR2 FQGNSA. This CDR3 comprises 13 residues.

The chain is built from TRBV18 and TRBJ1-1; a weak D match, TRBD1 (5 bases). The ends were cut back, 2 bases at V and 11 bases at J, with 18 bases in the middle. The CDR3 spans 14 residues. Germline CDR1 reads KGHSH; CDR2 reads LQKENI. The CDR3 spells CASSPGLVGEGAFF. The CDR3 coding sequence is TGTGCCAGCTCACCAGGGTTGGTAGGGGAGGGCGCTTTCTTT.

The rearrangement uses TRBV19 and TRBJ2-6; D gene unclear. Trimming removed 5 bases from V and 0 bases from J, with 8 bases in between. This CDR3 is 15 amino acids long. The germline gives CDR1 LNHDA, CDR2 SQIVND (reference sequence). In DNA form, the CDR3 reads TGTGCCAGTAGTCTCGAGCACTCTGGGGCCAACGTCCTGACTTTC. Its protein product is CASSLEHSGANVLTF.

This clone came up once. The rearrangement uses TRBV4-2 and TRBJ1-5, with 8 bases lining up with TRBD1. There are 15 residues in the CDR3. The germline V gene has CDR1 LGHNA and CDR2 YNFKEQ. J lost 7 bases, V lost 0 bases, and 5 bases had no gene match. The CDR3 DNA sequence: TGTGCCAGCAGCCAAGATGGACAGGGAGTACAGCCCCAGCATTTT. Translation: CASSQDGQGVQPQHF.

This clone was counted a single time. The chain has TRBV7-3 and TRBJ2-5; 11 bases agree with TRBD2. The V segment lost 4 bases and the J segment 3 bases; nucleotides outside the gene matches: 19. Per germline, CDR1 SGHTA and CDR2 FQGTGA. This CDR3 is built from 20 residues. This CDR3 reads CASSSRLASGRNCWEETQYF. In nucleotides, the CDR3 is TGTGCCAGCAGCTCCCGGTTAGCTAGCGGGAGGAATTGCTGGGAAGAGACCCAGTACTTC.

The rearrangement uses TRBV29-1 and TRBJ2-7; possible D gene TRBD1, 5 bases. The germline gives CDR1 SQVTM, CDR2 ANQGSEA. Trimming took off 4 bases at V and 1 base at J, with 5 bases between the two ends. This CDR3 spans 11 amino acids. CDR3: CSVGTSYEQYF. In DNA, the CDR3 is TGCAGCGTTGGGACATCCTACGAGCAGTACTTC.

This chain joins TRBV11-2 and TRBJ1-2; D remains ambiguous. The CDR3 totals 14 residues. Germline values: CDR1 SGHAT, CDR2 FQNNGV. V was clipped by 3 bases and J by 0 bases, with 8 bases between them. CDR3 loop: CASSFGGTNYGYTF. In nucleotides, the CDR3 is TGTGCCAGCAGCTTCGGCGGAACTAACTATGGCTACACCTTC.

The chain has TRBV27 and TRBJ2-3; TRBD1 matches at 7 bases. The germline CDR1 and CDR2 sequences are MNHEY and SMNVEV (reference sequence). V shed 3 bases, J shed 4 bases, and the junction held 10 bases outside the gene matches. The length of the CDR3 is 16 residues. CDR3 coding DNA: TGTGCCAGCAGTTTGACAGGGCCACACTTGTCAGATACGCAGTATTTT. It specifies CASSLTGPHLSDTQYF.

This clone was detected a few times. The chain combines TRBV3-1 (or the pseudogene TRBV3-2) with TRBJ2-3; D might be TRBD2 (5 bases). Germline V gives CDR1 LGHDT, CDR2 YNNKEL (reference sequence). The CDR3 has 15 residues. V lost 2 bases and J lost 4, with 13 bases in between. The CDR3 bases are TGTGCCAGCAGCCAAACGGGAATTTCTGCAGATACGCAGTATTTT. This codes for CASSQTGISADTQYF.

V gene TRBV28 combines with J gene TRBJ1-1, with D hard to call. There are 13 residues in the CDR3. Trimming shortened V by 6 bases and J by 0 bases, and 8 bases separated the two germline ends. Germline V gene sequence: CDR1 MDHEN, CDR2 SYDVKM. This CDR3 is CASRAVMNTEAFF. The CDR3 DNA is TGTGCCAGCAGGGCGGTTATGAACACTGAAGCTTTCTTT.

The chain links TRBV25-1 to TRBJ2-5, with no clear D. There are 13 residues in the CDR3. Germline V gives CDR1 MGHDK, CDR2 SYGVNS. V lost 9 bases and J lost 0, with 11 bases in between. CDR3 DNA sequence: TGTGCCAGGCCGAAGGCGGACCAAGAGACCCAGTACTTC. Translated: CARPKADQETQYF.

The chain carries TRBV19 and TRBJ1-5; D is ambiguous. CDR3 size: 15 residues. The V end was cut by 1 base, the J end by 4 bases, with 11 bases between. Germline V CDR1 and CDR2: LNHDA, SQIVND (reference sequence). Here the CDR3 DNA reads TGTGCCAGTAGTATAGGTTTCGGCAGGAATCAGCCCCAGCATTTT. Amino acid sequence: CASSIGFGRNQPQHF.

The table lists this clone with a count of one. This rearrangement joins TRBV11-3 to TRBJ2-1; unclear D gene. This CDR3 comprises 15 residues. The V end lost 5 bases, the J end lost 2 bases, and 13 bases lay between the germline ends. CDR1 is SGHNT, CDR2 YENEEA, per germline. CDR3 nucleotides: TGTGCCAGCAGCCCATCCCGCGGAGCCTACAATGAGCAGTTCTTC. Translation: CASSPSRGAYNEQFF.

The J gene is TRBJ2-2, the V gene TRBV30, with 10 bases aligning to TRBD2. The ends lost 0 bases at V and 3 bases at J; junction bases unmatched: 7. This CDR3 spans 17 amino acids. From germline, CDR1 is GTSNPN and CDR2 SVGIG (reference sequence). DNA for the CDR3: TGTGCCTGGAGTGTACTAGGGACTAGCGTATACACCGGGGAGCTGTTTTTT. It codes for CAWSVLGTSVYTGELFF.